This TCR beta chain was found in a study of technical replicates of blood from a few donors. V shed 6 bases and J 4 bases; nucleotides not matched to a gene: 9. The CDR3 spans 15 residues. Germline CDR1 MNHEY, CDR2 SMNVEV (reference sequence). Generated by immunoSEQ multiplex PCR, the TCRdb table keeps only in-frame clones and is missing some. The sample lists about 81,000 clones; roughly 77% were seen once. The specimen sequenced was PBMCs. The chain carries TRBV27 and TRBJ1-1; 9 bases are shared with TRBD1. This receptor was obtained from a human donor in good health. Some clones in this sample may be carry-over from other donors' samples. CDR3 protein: CASSRDRVDGTEAFF. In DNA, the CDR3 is TGTGCCAGCAGCCGGGACAGGGTTGACGGCACTGAAGCTTTCTTT.